The 21 T cell receptor beta chains listed next were all sequenced from one sample in a study of blood T cell repertoires in COVID-19. TCRdb's table, derived via immunoSEQ multiplex PCR, lists solely in-frame clones and lacks some. The repertoire consists of about 160,000 clones, with 85% to 95% occurring once and the leading ten covering less than 2%. The sample comprised peripheral blood. These receptors all come from a woman in her sixties with COVID-19, enrolled during active disease.

The DNA for the CDR3 is TGTGCCAGCAGTAACACAATCCAAGAGACCCAGTACTTC. This codes for CASSNTIQETQYF. The genes are TRBV6-5 and TRBJ2-5; D ambiguous. V was shortened by 5 bases and J by 1 base, with 8 bases between the two germline ends. CDR1 MNHEY and CDR2 SVGAGI come from the germline V gene. The CDR3 length is 13 residues.

The chain recombines TRBV5-5 with TRBJ1-2; a weak D match, TRBD1 (6 bases). Trimming left V 2 bases short and J 5 bases short, with 16 bases between. The CDR3 length is 15 residues. The germline V gene has CDR1 SGHKS and CDR2 YYEKEE (reference sequence). The CDR3 DNA sequence: TGTGCCAGCAGCTTTGATGGACAAGGGGGTTATGGCTACACCTTC. Protein product: CASSFDGQGGYGYTF.

The chain couples TRBV6-5 to TRBJ1-2; a possible D gene is TRBD1 (6 bases). The CDR3 totals 13 residues. Germline CDR1 and CDR2: MNHEY and SVGAGI. V was pared by 7 bases and J by 3 bases, with 12 bases between. This chain's CDR3 is CASTNRDHYGYTF. Here the CDR3 DNA reads TGTGCCAGCACCAACAGGGATCACTATGGCTACACCTTC.

The chain links TRBV18 to TRBJ1-2, with 7 bases fitting TRBD1. Losses at the gene ends were 1 base for V and 3 bases for J; bases not matched to a gene: 5. There are 15 residues in the CDR3. Per the germline V gene, CDR1 is KGHSH and CDR2 is LQKENI. The CDR3 spells CASSPQGAGDYGYTF. The CDR3 region has the DNA TGTGCCAGCTCACCACAGGGGGCGGGCGACTATGGCTACACCTTC.

The CDR3: CASFQGIPPQHF. DNA for the CDR3: TGTGCCAGCTTCCAGGGGATTCCGCCCCAGCATTTT. This chain uses TRBV19 with TRBJ1-5; perhaps TRBD1 as D (6 bases). Germline V gene sequence: CDR1 LNHDA, CDR2 SQIVND (reference sequence). This CDR3 has 12 residues. V lost 9 bases to trimming and J lost 9 bases, with 15 bases between them.

The V gene is TRBV3-1 (or the pseudogene TRBV3-2), the J gene TRBJ1-2, with 8 bases fitting TRBD1. With V trimmed by 0 bases and J by 4 bases, 4 bases remained unmatched. The germline gives CDR1 LGHDT, CDR2 YNNKEL (reference sequence). The CDR3 runs to 15 residues. CDR3 in DNA: TGTGCCAGCAGCCAAGATCCAGGGGGCTCCTATGGCTACACCTTC. Its protein is CASSQDPGGSYGYTF.

V is TRBV19 and J is TRBJ2-1; 8 bases align to TRBD2. The germline gives CDR1 LNHDA, CDR2 SQIVND (reference sequence). V lost 6 bases and J lost 8; bases outside the gene matches: 15. The CDR3 extends over 16 amino acids. The CDR3 nucleotides are TGTGCCAGTAGCCGGGGGGGGGCCTTCGGTAGGGATGAGCAGTTCTTC. It yields the protein CASSRGGAFGRDEQFF.

This chain joins TRBV7-2 and TRBJ1-5, with 7 bases that match TRBD1. Looked up from germline, CDR1 is SGHTA and CDR2 is FQGNSA. CDR3 size: 15 residues. V lost 5 bases and J lost 4; bases outside the gene matches: 8. CDR3 coding DNA: TGTGCCAGCAGCACCAGGACAGGAGAGAATCAGCCCCAGCATTTT. Translating it yields CASSTRTGENQPQHF.

For this clone: Within the sample, other DNA sequences also encode this same CDR3. J is TRBJ2-7 and V is TRBV5-1; the match to TRBD1 covers 7 bases. In germline, CDR1 is SGHRS, CDR2 YFSETQ. The CDR3 totals 16 residues. V was clipped by 0 bases and J by 2 bases; unmatched bases: 8. CDR3 sequence reads: CASSLGDSGTAYEQYF. The DNA of the CDR3 is TGCGCCAGCAGCTTGGGAGACTCCGGGACAGCCTACGAGCAGTACTTC.

The V gene is TRBV7-2, the J gene TRBJ2-2, with D tentatively TRBD2 (5 bases). The CDR3 is 15 amino acids. In germline, CDR1 is SGHTA, CDR2 FQGNSA. With 6 bases removed from V and 0 bases from J, the gap between germline ends came to 11 bases. The CDR3 DNA reads as TGTGCCAGCAGTTTCACGGGGACGAACACCGGGGAGCTGTTTTTT. Amino acids: CASSFTGTNTGELFF.

The chain employs TRBV30 and TRBJ1-5; 8 positions match TRBD1. The CDR3 is 14 residues long. After removal of 2 bases from V and 7 bases from J, the junction contained 7 bases not matched to a gene. Germline lookup yields CDR1 GTSNPN and CDR2 SVGIG (reference sequence). The chain's CDR3 is CAWSRFQGAQPQHF. The DNA of the CDR3 is TGTGCCTGGAGTCGATTCCAGGGGGCCCAGCCCCAGCATTTT.

The chain carries TRBV6-6 and TRBJ1-2, with no clear D. Germline V gives CDR1 MNHNY, CDR2 SVGAGI (reference sequence). This CDR3 region has 16 residues. The V end lost 2 bases, the J end lost 1 base, and 14 bases lay between the germline ends. CDR3 region: CASSYPPPSGNYGYTF. The CDR3 nucleotides read TGTGCCAGCAGTTACCCTCCCCCCTCGGGTAACTATGGCTACACCTTC.

This chain links TRBV19 with TRBJ1-3, with 7 bases matching TRBD1. Germline CDR1 is LNHDA and CDR2 is SQIVND (reference sequence). The length of the CDR3 is 15 residues. J was trimmed by 4 bases and V by 6 bases; bases with no gene match: 9. DNA for the CDR3: TGTGCCAGTAGCCGTACGACAGGGTTCGGAAACACCATATATTTT. Translating it yields CASSRTTGFGNTIYF.

The chain joins TRBV19 to TRBJ2-3; 9 bases fit TRBD1. The germline CDR1 and CDR2 sequences are LNHDA and SQIVND (reference sequence). CDR3 length: 16 amino acids. V lost 3 bases and J lost 2; bases outside the gene matches: 6. CDR3 coding DNA: TGTGCCAGTAGTATTAACAGGGGGCTGGACACAGATACGCAGTATTTT. Protein: CASSINRGLDTDTQYF. Looking up the rest from reference TRBV19 and TRBJ2-3 gives the full variable domain: DGGITQSPKYLFRKEGQNVTLSCEQNLNHDAMYWYRQDPGQGLRLIYYSQIVNDFQKGDIAEGYSVSREKKESFPLTVTSAQKNPTAFYLCASSINRGLDTDTQYFGPGTRLTVL.

This clone was counted between two and nine times. This chain connects TRBV9 to TRBJ2-3, with 10 bases matching TRBD2. V was pared by 2 bases and J by 4 bases, with 4 bases of the junction left unmatched. Germline V gives CDR1 SGDLS, CDR2 YYNGEE. This CDR3 has 15 amino acids. Here the CDR3 reads CASSVSGGNADTQYF. The CDR3 DNA is TGTGCCAGCAGCGTTAGCGGGGGGAACGCAGATACGCAGTATTTT.

The chain is built from TRBV9 and TRBJ2-5; 7 nucleotides match TRBD2. V lost 4 bases, J lost 1 base, and 16 bases stayed unmatched. Germline CDR1 and CDR2: SGDLS and YYNGEE. This CDR3 has 18 amino acids. CDR3: CASSTPPLGRGLQETQYF. The CDR3 DNA reads TGTGCCAGCAGCACCCCCCCGCTAGGGAGGGGACTCCAAGAGACCCAGTACTTC.

This sequence joins TRBV30 and TRBJ1-2, with 10 bases fitting TRBD1. The V gene end was trimmed by 3 bases and the J gene end by 4 bases; junction bases not matched to a gene: 5. The CDR3 consists of 14 residues. Germline-derived CDR1 and CDR2 are GTSNPN and SVGIG (reference sequence). CDR3 bases: TGTGCCTGGAGCTGGGACAGGGGCATCTATGGCTACACCTTC. Translating it yields CAWSWDRGIYGYTF.

The J gene is TRBJ1-2, the V gene TRBV4-3; D gene unclear. Trimming took 1 base from V and 2 from J, leaving 5 bases between them. The CDR3 contains 13 residues. The germline CDR1 and CDR2 sequences are LGHNA and YSLEER. DNA of the CDR3: TGCGCCAGCAGCCAAGGGGAGAACTATGGCTACACCTTC. It translates to CASSQGENYGYTF.

This clone was detected only once. This chain uses TRBV11-2 with TRBJ1-4; weak D call: TRBD1 (6 bases). The CDR3 sequence is 17 residues long. CDR1 is SGHAT and CDR2 is FQNNGV in the germline V gene. The V end lost 6 bases, the J end lost 0 bases, and 17 bases lay between the germline ends. Here the CDR3 DNA reads TGTGCCAGCAGTCGAACCGGGACACTTGCAACTAATGAAAAACTGTTTTTT. Protein product: CASSRTGTLATNEKLFF.

This rearrangement joins TRBV6-1 to TRBJ1-5; D ambiguous. CDR1 and CDR2 from the germline V gene are MNHNS and SASEGT. This CDR3 region has 14 residues. The germline V and J ends were trimmed by 3 bases and 0 bases, with 6 bases remaining between them. CDR3 sequence (DNA): TGTGCCAGCAGTGAGTCCTATAGCAATCAGCCCCAGCATTTT. It translates to CASSESYSNQPQHF.

V is TRBV18 and J is TRBJ2-7; D is possibly TRBD1 (6 bases). Germline V lookup: CDR1 KGHSH, CDR2 LQKENI. The V gene lost 3 bases and the J gene lost 0 bases, with 12 bases spanning the gap. The CDR3 totals 15 residues. In DNA, the CDR3 is TGTGCCAGCTCACCGGGCAGGGGTTCCTCCTACGAGCAGTACTTC. As protein: CASSPGRGSSYEQYF.